Shown below are 28 T cell receptor beta chains from a single sample sequenced in a study of blood T cells in healthy people across ages. The authors ran a second PCR of 7 to 11 cycles using a sample-barcoded 5' primer and a J-beta primer mix. TCRdb fed the 5' RACE reads into MiXCR, producing one record per CDR3 protein. This sample yields 550,000 to 700,000 distinct CDR3 sequences, of which roughly 29% are seen a single time; about 18% belongs to the top ten. The sample consisted of blood. These receptor sequences come from a woman aged 70 to 79 in good health.

The chain recombines TRBV20-1 with TRBJ1-2; TRBD1 is a possible D gene (5 bases). Deletions cut 6 bases from V and 1 base from J, with 15 bases between. From germline, CDR1 is DFQATT and CDR2 SNEGSKA (reference sequence). CDR3 length: 14 residues. CDR3: CSAAGRVFNYGYTF. The DNA for the CDR3 is TGCAGTGCAGCAGGCAGGGTCTTTAACTATGGCTACACCTTC.

This clonotype was found many times. The chain joins TRBV6-2 or TRBV6-3 to TRBJ2-7, with 8 bases fitting TRBD1. The germline gives CDR1 MNHEY, CDR2 SVGEGT. The V gene end was trimmed by 5 bases and the J gene end by 5 bases; junction bases not matched to a gene: 5. CDR3 length: 13 amino acids. CDR3 nucleotide sequence: TGTGCCAGCAGTCCCTGGACAGGGAACGAGCAGTACTTC. Its protein is CASSPWTGNEQYF.

This clonotype came up many times. At one boundary the junction diverges from the germline segment, which might be a read error. This sequence joins TRBV9 and TRBJ2-5; TRBD2 matches at 10 bases. The CDR3 spans 14 residues. Germline values: CDR1 SGDLS, CDR2 YYNGEE. The CDR3 bases are TGTGCCAGCAGTGTAGCGGGGGGACAAGAGACCCAGTACTTC. The encoded protein is CASSVAGGQETQYF.

This clonotype occurred many times. The chain joins TRBV29-1 to TRBJ2-5; 12 nucleotides agree with TRBD1. Unmatched junction bases numbered 9, after V lost 2 bases and J lost 5 bases. The germline V gene encodes CDR1 SQVTM and CDR2 ANQGSEA. The CDR3 totals 16 residues. CDR3 coding DNA: TGCAGCGTTGAACCGGGAATGGGACAGGGGGCCGAGACCCAGTACTTC. Its protein product is CSVEPGMGQGAETQYF.

In the case of this clonotype: The limits of the CDR3 on the DNA are not certain, so only TCRdb's listed CDR3 is given. The chain recombines TRBV5-1 with TRBJ2-7; whether TRBD1, the table's D call, matches the DNA was not checked. With termini counted, the CDR3 has 14 amino acids. Germline lookup yields CDR1 SGHRS and CDR2 YFSETQ. CDR3 region: CASSFGPGVDEQYF.

V is TRBV24-1 and J is TRBJ2-3; D is unresolved. The CDR3 is 13 amino acids. Germline CDR1 and CDR2: KGHDR and SFDVKD. The V end lost 9 bases, the J end lost 1 base, and 10 bases lay between the germline ends. Here the CDR3 reads CATSNVGTDTQYF. In DNA form, the CDR3 reads TGTGCCACCTCCAATGTCGGCACAGATACGCAGTATTTT.

The gene calls are TRBV5-6 and TRBJ2-5; D remains unclear. The tail of the sequence fits TRBJ2-7 better, so the J call may be wrong. The CDR3 has 13 residues. CDR1 and CDR2 (germline): SGHDT, YYEEEE. CDR3 DNA sequence: TGTGCCAGCAGCTTTCCAGGTGTCTACGAGCAGTACTTC. Protein: CASSFPGVYEQYF.

The V and J genes are TRBV4-1 and TRBJ1-4, with 10 positions matching TRBD1. The CDR3 spans 17 residues. J lost 4 bases, V lost 8 bases, and 13 bases had no gene match. CDR1 MGHRA and CDR2 YSYEKL come from the germline V gene. The CDR3 DNA sequence: TGCGCCAGCGCCCAAGCCGGGACAGGGGCCTATAATGAAAAACTGTTTTTT. It encodes CASAQAGTGAYNEKLFF.

This clonotype occurred a few times. The chain has TRBV5-8 and TRBJ2-3, with TRBD1 as a possible D gene (5 bases). The V end lost 0 bases, the J end lost 0 bases, and 8 bases lay between the germline ends. The CDR3 covers 15 residues. Per germline, CDR1 SGHTS and CDR2 YDEGEE. CDR3: CASSLDGHSTDTQYF. Here the CDR3 DNA reads TGTGCCAGCAGCTTGGACGGACATAGCACAGATACGCAGTATTTT.

This clonotype was counted between two and nine times. The V call is TRBV29-1, the J call TRBJ2-1; D remains unclear. The germline gives CDR1 SQVTM, CDR2 ANQGSEA. Trimming pared 1 base from V and 5 bases from J, leaving 6 bases between. The CDR3 runs 12 residues. Written as DNA, the CDR3 is TGCAGCGTTGAAGCTGTTCACAATGAGCAGTTCTTC. Encoded protein: CSVEAVHNEQFF.

There are a few counts of this clonotype. The rearrangement joins TRBV6-5 to TRBJ2-3, with 9 bases aligning to TRBD2. V lost 8 bases to trimming and J lost 7 bases; unmatched junction nucleotides: 10. This CDR3 contains 14 residues. Germline CDR1 reads MNHEY; CDR2 reads SVGAGI. The CDR3 DNA reads TGTGCCAGCGCTGAAGGGACTAGCAAGAATACGCAGTATTTT. Protein sequence: CASAEGTSKNTQYF.

In its sample, this clonotype was seen a few times. This chain connects TRBV6-1 to TRBJ1-2, with D possibly TRBD1 on 6 matching bases. The V end lost 6 bases, the J end lost 2 bases, and 16 bases lay between the germline ends. Germline values: CDR1 MNHNS, CDR2 SASEGT. The CDR3 is 15 amino acids. The DNA for the CDR3 is TGTGCCAGCAGGGGGGGGGACACCGTAAACTATGGCTACACCTTC. Residues: CASRGGDTVNYGYTF.

This clonotype was seen only a few times. The chain has TRBV20-1 and TRBJ2-7, with a possible D match to TRBD2 (6 bases). Trimming pared 3 bases from V and 6 bases from J, leaving 21 bases between. Germline loops: CDR1 DFQATT, CDR2 SNEGSKA (reference sequence). CDR3 length equals 15 residues. CDR3 sequence: CSARYQRAPRREQYF. CDR3 coding DNA: TGCAGTGCTAGGTATCAGCGGGCCCCCCGGCGCGAGCAGTACTTC.

In this sample, this clonotype turned up many times. The gene calls are TRBV5-1 and TRBJ1-2; 7 nucleotides line up with TRBD1. The CDR3 is 15 residues long. The V gene end was trimmed by 4 bases and the J gene end by 4 bases; junction bases not matched to a gene: 10. Per germline, CDR1 SGHRS and CDR2 YFSETQ. Here the CDR3 reads CASSLDRDPSYGYTF. The CDR3 DNA follows: TGCGCCAGCAGCCTAGACAGGGACCCTTCCTATGGCTACACCTTC.

The chain links TRBV20-1 to TRBJ2-1, with 10 bases fitting TRBD2. The trim removed 6 bases at V and 10 bases at J, leaving 9 bases unmatched. This CDR3 comprises 13 residues. Germline CDR1 and CDR2: DFQATT and SNEGSKA (reference sequence). The CDR3 coding sequence is TGCAGTGCCAAAGGACTAGCGGACTCGGAGCAGTTCTTC. This encodes CSAKGLADSEQFF.

This chain joins TRBV20-1 and TRBJ2-1; TRBD2 agrees at 8 bases. The V gene end was trimmed by 2 bases and the J gene end by 1 base; junction bases not matched to a gene: 4. The germline CDR1 and CDR2 sequences are DFQATT and SNEGSKA (reference sequence). This CDR3 comprises 15 residues. The CDR3 nucleotides read TGCAGTGCTAGACTCAAGCGGGGGTCCTACAATGAGCAGTTCTTC. It encodes CSARLKRGSYNEQFF.

The table lists this clonotype with a few counts. This sequence joins TRBV5-5 and TRBJ2-5; D gene uncertain. The J call could be wrong; TRBJ2-1 is a better fit for the DNA end. Germline CDR1 and CDR2: SGHKS and YYEKEE (reference sequence). This CDR3 is built from 13 residues. The CDR3 reads CASSFGPNNEQFF. CDR3 in DNA: TGTGCCAGCAGCTTCGGGCCAAACAATGAGCAGTTCTTC.

This clonotype appeared a few times. The chain links TRBV7-9 to TRBJ1-1; D remains ambiguous. The V end was cut by 11 bases, the J end by 3 bases, with 16 bases between. The germline gives CDR1 SEHNR, CDR2 FQNEAQ (reference sequence). The CDR3 is made up of 13 amino acids. CDR3 amino acids: CAAMGSVDTEAFF. As DNA, the CDR3 is TGTGCCGCTATGGGGAGTGTGGACACTGAAGCTTTCTTT.

This clonotype was counted between two and nine times. The chain recombines TRBV3-1 with TRBJ2-5; the D gene is possibly TRBD2 (6 bases). This CDR3 spans 14 amino acids. Trimming cost V 0 bases and J 4 bases, with 9 bases left between them. Germline V gives CDR1 LGHDT, CDR2 YNNKEL (reference sequence). The DNA of the CDR3 is TGTGCCAGCAGCCAAGATTGGGGGGTAGAGACCCAGTACTTC. Translation gives CASSQDWGVETQYF.

This clonotype was seen more than once but under ten times. V gene TRBV7-2 combines with J gene TRBJ2-7; TRBD2 matches 9 bases. Trimming took 3 bases from V and 2 from J; bases not matched to a gene: 8. Germline lookup yields CDR1 SGHTA and CDR2 FQGNSA. CDR3 length equals 16 residues. CDR3 sequence: CASSLGRGGRTYEQYF. CDR3 nucleotides: TGTGCCAGCAGCTTGGGGCGGGGGGGCCGAACCTACGAGCAGTACTTC. Variable domain in full (rest from reference TRBV7-2 and TRBJ2-7): GAGVSQSPSNKVTEKGKDVELRCDPISGHTALYWYRQSLGQGLEFLIYFQGNSAPDKSGLPSDRFSAERTGGSVSTLTIQRTQQEDSAVYLCASSLGRGGRTYEQYFGPGTRLTVT.

This clonotype was seen only a few times. This chain connects TRBV11-1 to TRBJ2-5, with D hard to call. The DNA matches TRBJ2-7 better at its end, which makes the J call doubtful. This CDR3 has 14 amino acids. The germline V gene has CDR1 SGHAT and CDR2 FQDESV (reference sequence). The CDR3: CASSTHSADYEQYF. CDR3 DNA: TGTGCCAGCAGCACCCACAGCGCGGACTACGAGCAGTACTTC.

This rearrangement joins TRBV27 to TRBJ2-7; TRBD2 matches 7 bases. Trimming at V came to 0 bases and at J to 6 bases, leaving 5 bases not matched to a gene. The CDR3 runs 14 residues. In germline, CDR1 is MNHEY, CDR2 SMNVEV (reference sequence). The CDR3 coding sequence is TGTGCCAGCAGTTTATCCGGCCGGGGGGTCGAGCAGTACTTC. Translating it yields CASSLSGRGVEQYF.

J is TRBJ2-3 and V is TRBV11-3, with a possible D match to TRBD1 (6 bases). Trimming cost V 3 bases and J 2 bases, with 9 bases left between them. Germline CDR1 reads SGHNT; CDR2 reads YENEEA. This CDR3 is built from 14 residues. DNA of the CDR3: TGTGCCAGCAGCTTGGGACACGACACAGATACGCAGTATTTT. It encodes CASSLGHDTDTQYF.

The gene calls are TRBV4-3 and TRBJ1-2; a possible D gene is TRBD1 (6 bases). The CDR3 is made up of 14 amino acids. Germline CDR1 LGHNA, CDR2 YSLEER. V dropped 2 bases and J dropped 6 bases, with 13 bases sitting between them. The CDR3 loop is CASSQTRGGDGYTF. The CDR3 nucleotides read TGCGCCAGCAGCCAAACCAGGGGTGGGGATGGCTACACCTTC.

A remark on this clonotype: The CDR3 carries no conserved terminal phenylalanine or tryptophan, so it likely arises from a read error. The rearrangement joins TRBV20-1 to TRBJ2-4; D is perhaps TRBD2 (6 bases). Germline-derived CDR1 and CDR2 are DFQATT and SNEGSKA (reference sequence). The ends were cut back, 1 base at V and 2 bases at J, with 9 bases in the middle. This CDR3 contains 14 residues. Here the CDR3 DNA reads TGCAGTGCTAGAGGGGGAGGACCCAAAAACATTCAGTACTTA. Its translation is CSARGGGPKNIQYL.

The rearrangement links TRBV5-1 to TRBJ2-2, with D unclear. Trimming shortened V by 0 bases and J by 4 bases, and 7 bases separated the two germline ends. Per germline, CDR1 SGHRS and CDR2 YFSETQ. The CDR3 totals 14 residues. In DNA form, the CDR3 reads TGCGCCAGCAGCTTGGCGGAAGTCACCGGGGAGCTGTTTTTT. Translating gives CASSLAEVTGELFF.

This clonotype was seen only a few times. The rearrangement joins TRBV6-5 to TRBJ1-3; TRBD1 agrees at 9 bases. Germline CDR1 MNHEY, CDR2 SVGAGI. J lost 5 bases, V lost 0 bases, and 5 bases had no gene match. The CDR3 is made up of 16 amino acids. This chain's CDR3 is CASSYSQGARRNTIYF. CDR3 nucleotides: TGTGCCAGCAGTTACTCACAGGGGGCGCGGAGAAACACCATATATTTT.

A few counts support this clonotype. The chain links TRBV29-1 to TRBJ2-3; D is possibly TRBD1 or TRBD2 (5 bases each). Germline V CDR1 and CDR2: SQVTM, ANQGSEA. Trimming took 5 bases from V and 3 from J, leaving 9 bases between them. CDR3 length: 12 residues. CDR3 residues: CSVTEGTDTQYF. CDR3 nucleotide sequence: TGCAGCGTTACAGAGGGGACAGATACGCAGTATTTT.